The clone carrying this T cell receptor beta chain was detected many times. Its matching antigen is unknown. Scientists made TCR beta libraries using quantitative 5'-RACE with molecular barcodes. TCRdb used MiXCR to reprocess the 5' RACE reads, holding one entry per CDR3 protein. In the table there are 200,000 to 250,000 distinct CDR3 sequences, roughly a tenth of which are singletons. This entry is derived from a study of CD8 T cells in ankylosing spondylitis. The study, taken as a whole, reports: A TCR beta motif of under ten highly homologous variants appeared characteristic of ankylosing spondylitis blood. Significantly higher representation of disease-linked clones was reported for matched ankylosing spondylitis synovial fluid.

This CDR3 contains 17 residues. Germline values: CDR1 SNHLY, CDR2 FYNNEI. Trimming removed 0 bases from V and 0 bases from J; junction bases left unmatched: 4. The clonotype originates from a male donor with ankylosing spondylitis or in good health (not recorded which). Sequencing input: blood, either unsorted or a sorted T cell fraction (not recorded which). The V and J genes are TRBV2 and TRBJ2-1; TRBD2 aligns across 8 bases. The CDR3 region has the DNA TGTGCCAGCAGTGAAGCGACTAGCGCCCCCTCCTACAATGAGCAGTTCTTC. This codes for CASSEATSAPSYNEQFF.